The clone carrying this T cell receptor (beta chain) was recorded a few times. Antigen: not known. The CDR3 has 16 residues. CDR1 KGHSH and CDR2 LQKENI come from the germline V gene. J lost 4 bases, V lost 4 bases, and 5 bases had no gene match. Time point here: pre-treatment sample, taken before nivolumab and TIL therapy. Most excised metastases sampled were pleural nodules or supraclavicular lymph nodes. Sequencing used immunoSEQ v3. Sequencing depth was around 2.2 million read pairs for survey level, roughly 5-6 million for deep. Profiling relied on immunoSEQ multiplex PCR, and the TCRdb table lists in-frame clones only, not all of them. The sample contains approximately 87,000 clones, about three fifths of which appear only once. This entry is derived from a study of TIL therapy for anti-PD-1-resistant metastatic lung cancer. For the study at large: Most patients had lung adenocarcinoma; a handful of tumors were EGFR-mutant, two ALK-rearranged; half smoked currently or formerly. Study findings and constraints: Many TIL product clones were absent from baseline tumor, suggesting clonal contraction.

The sample here was tumor tissue, taken at baseline. The TCR originated in a person aged 25-79 years with non-small cell lung cancer. The chain has TRBV18 and TRBJ2-5; 14 bases are shared with TRBD2. The CDR3 sequence is CASSRTGTSGRETQYF. CDR3 in DNA: TGTGCCAGCTCACGAACCGGGACTAGCGGGAGAGAGACCCAGTACTTC.